Presented here are 5 T cell receptor beta chains from one specimen sequenced in a study of cytomegalovirus exposure and HLA in healthy donors. 13 Jbeta primers and 60 Vbeta primers were used for the PCR. Sequencing used immunoSEQ multiplex PCR; TCRdb keeps in-frame clones, though not all of them. The sample lists over 150,000 clones, almost 75% seen once, with approximately 5.4% in the top ten. The specimen sequenced was PBMCs. These receptors all come from a woman under 30 in good health and CMV-seropositive.

The rearrangement links TRBV11-3 to TRBJ2-1, with TRBD1 identical over 8 bases. The CDR3 length is 14 residues. V gave up 5 bases and J gave up 6 bases; unmatched junction bases: 6. The germline V gene encodes CDR1 SGHNT and CDR2 YENEEA. CDR3 sequence (DNA): TGTGCCAGCAGCCGAGGCACAGGGGGCAATGAGCAGTTCTTC. It encodes CASSRGTGGNEQFF.

The chain is built from TRBV5-5 and TRBJ2-7; unclear D gene. Trimming removed 0 bases at V and 0 bases at J, with 10 bases between. Looked up from germline, CDR1 is SGHKS and CDR2 is YYEKEE (reference sequence). The CDR3 consists of 15 residues. CDR3 coding DNA: TGTGCCAGCAGCTTGGGGCCAGGCAGCTCCTACGAGCAGTACTTC. It codes for CASSLGPGSSYEQYF.

V is TRBV7-9 and J is TRBJ1-4; D remains ambiguous. The CDR3 loop spans 14 amino acids. The germline V and J ends were trimmed by 3 bases and 6 bases, with 11 bases remaining between them. From germline, CDR1 is SEHNR and CDR2 FQNEAQ (reference sequence). CDR3 sequence reads: CASSLTQSDEKLFF. The CDR3 coding sequence is TGTGCCAGCAGCTTGACACAGTCTGATGAAAAACTGTTTTTT.

The genes are TRBV5-6 and TRBJ2-3, with D maybe TRBD1 (6 bases). Germline assignment: CDR1 SGHDT and CDR2 YYEEEE. The ends were cut back, 4 bases at V and 0 bases at J, with 12 bases in the middle. The CDR3 consists of 15 residues. The CDR3 reads CASSPGTTSTDTQYF. CDR3 DNA: TGTGCCAGCAGCCCCGGGACAACTAGCACAGATACGCAGTATTTT.

The CDR3 reads CASSPGDTQYF. CDR3 DNA: TGCGCCAGCAGTCCAGGGGATACGCAGTATTTT. V and J are TRBV10-2 and TRBJ2-3, with D perhaps matching TRBD1 (5 bases). From germline, CDR1 is WSHSY and CDR2 SAAADI. V gave up 5 bases and J gave up 6 bases, with 6 bases separating them. This CDR3 has 11 amino acids.